This T cell receptor beta chain was sequenced in a study of vaccination and CD4 T cells after COVID-19. Findings of the study overall: When vaccine-specific clones from convalescent patients were examined, 304 of 307 were spike mono-reactive.

For this clonotype: Its antigen is unknown.

Treatment: roughly 11-day PBMC culture with coronavirus spike peptide pools or control peptides (ViraFEST assay). Using peptide pools, antigen-specific T cells were expanded in ViraFEST before TCRs were sequenced. The CDR3 is made up of 17 amino acids. The V segment lost 3 bases and the J segment 3 bases; nucleotides outside the gene matches: 6. The germline CDR1 and CDR2 sequences are SGHRS and YFSETQ. Sequencing of the DNA from cultured CD4+ T cells was carried out with the Oncomine TCR Beta short-read assay. TCRdb re-analysed the PCR reads in MiXCR, keeping a single row per CDR3 protein. The sample contains around 17,000 distinct CDR3 sequences, 57% of which appear only once.

The source material was CD4+ T cells from blood, cultured in vitro. The V call is TRBV5-1, the J call TRBJ2-6; TRBD1 matches at 10 bases. This receptor was taken from a human donor who had recovered from COVID-19. CDR3 sequence: CASSWTGGIGGANVLTF. CDR3 nucleotide sequence: TGCGCCAGCAGCTGGACAGGGGGAATTGGTGGGGCCAACGTCCTGACTTTC.